Below, 9 T cell receptor beta chains from the same sample are listed, as sequenced in a study of blood T cell repertoires in COVID-19. This table comes from immunoSEQ multiplex PCR, and its TCRdb copy is limited to in-frame clones, with some not included. The sample records around 120,000 clones, 80% to 90% being singletons. The sample comprised peripheral blood. The receptors derive from an older woman with acute or convalescent COVID-19.

This clone came up once. The chain links TRBV6-4 to TRBJ1-2; D remains ambiguous. The CDR3 covers 12 residues. The V gene lost 2 bases and the J gene lost 7 bases, with 8 bases spanning the gap. Looked up from germline, CDR1 is MRHNA and CDR2 is SNTAGT. DNA for the CDR3: TGTGCCAGCAGTGACGGAGGGTCTGGCTACACCTTC. Translating gives CASSDGGSGYTF.

V gene TRBV11-3 combines with J gene TRBJ1-1; perhaps TRBD1 as D (6 bases). V dropped 3 bases and J dropped 0 bases, with 11 bases sitting between them. The CDR3 sequence is 15 residues long. The germline CDR1 and CDR2 sequences are SGHNT and YENEEA. The CDR3 coding sequence is TGTGCCAGCAGCTTGGAGAGGGGGTTGAACACTGAAGCTTTCTTT. Translating it yields CASSLERGLNTEAFF.

The rearrangement joins TRBV18 to TRBJ2-6, with D perhaps TRBD2 (7 bases). The CDR3 contains 15 residues. Germline V gene lookup returns CDR1 KGHSH and CDR2 LQKENI. V lost 6 bases, J lost 0 bases, and 9 bases lay in between. In nucleotides, the CDR3 is TGTGCCAGCTCGGGGGGGCGCTCTGGGGCCAACGTCCTGACTTTC. Translation: CASSGGRSGANVLTF.

CDR3 in amino acids: CASIGRTKETQYF. The CDR3 coding sequence is TGTGCCAGCATAGGACGGACAAAAGAGACCCAGTACTTC. The rearrangement links TRBV6-5 to TRBJ2-5; perhaps TRBD1 as D (5 bases). V was shortened by 7 bases and J by 3 bases, with 12 bases between the two germline ends. Per germline, CDR1 MNHEY and CDR2 SVGAGI. This CDR3 spans 13 amino acids.

The chain combines TRBV4-1 with TRBJ1-2, with D possibly TRBD1 on 6 matching bases. V lost 3 bases and J 9 bases, leaving 17 bases between the germline ends. Germline CDR1 reads MGHRA; CDR2 reads YSYEKL. The CDR3 sequence is 14 residues long. The CDR3 bases are TGCGCCAGCAGCCAGCCCCGGGACACCAGTCGCTACACCTTC. Protein product: CASSQPRDTSRYTF.

The chain links TRBV3-1 (or the pseudogene TRBV3-2) to TRBJ2-7; tentative D call: TRBD1 (5 bases). CDR1 is LGHDT, CDR2 YNNKEL, per germline (reference sequence). The length of the CDR3 is 14 residues. Trimming took off 4 bases at V and 2 bases at J, with 12 bases between the two ends. CDR3 loop: CASSLRASAYEQYF. The CDR3, as DNA: TGTGCCAGCAGCCTCAGGGCGTCCGCCTACGAGCAGTACTTC.

In its sample, this clone was seen once. The rearrangement joins TRBV9 to TRBJ1-2, with 9 bases identical to TRBD1. The CDR3 sequence is 15 residues long. V dropped 0 bases and J dropped 7; count of bases not matched to a gene: 7. Germline CDR1 SGDLS, CDR2 YYNGEE. The DNA of the CDR3 is TGTGCCAGCAGCGTAGAGGGGACAGGGACGATTGGCTACACCTTC. Its translation: CASSVEGTGTIGYTF.

V and J are TRBV6-2 or TRBV6-3 and TRBJ2-7; 9 bases line up with TRBD1. The CDR3 sequence is 17 residues long. After removal of 6 bases from V and 5 bases from J, the junction contained 17 bases not matched to a gene. Germline loops: CDR1 MNHEY, CDR2 SVGEGT. The CDR3 loop is CASSPYPVQGALDEQYF. The CDR3 nucleotides are TGTGCCAGCAGCCCTTATCCTGTACAGGGGGCGCTGGACGAGCAGTACTTC.

This clone has a single count. The V gene is TRBV28, the J gene TRBJ2-1; a weak D match, TRBD2 (6 bases). The V end was cut by 8 bases, the J end by 15 bases, with 23 bases between. The length of the CDR3 is 13 residues. Per germline, CDR1 MDHEN and CDR2 SYDVKM. DNA for the CDR3: TGTGCCAGCGGAGGGACGGATTCAAAATGGGGGTTCTTC. Protein product: CASGGTDSKWGFF. Filled out from reference TRBV28 and TRBJ2-1, the complete variable domain reads DVKVTQSSRYLVKRTGEKVFLECVQDMDHENMFWYRQDPGLGLRLIYFSYDVKMKEKGDIPEGYSVSREKKERFSLILESASTNQTSMYLCASGGTDSKWGFFGPGTRLTVL.